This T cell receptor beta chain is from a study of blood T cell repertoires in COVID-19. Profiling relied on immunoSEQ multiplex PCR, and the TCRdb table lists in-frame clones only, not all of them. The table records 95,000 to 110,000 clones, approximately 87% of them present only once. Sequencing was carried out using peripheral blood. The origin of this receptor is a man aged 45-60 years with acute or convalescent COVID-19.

The CDR3 spells CASGPGGDSYEQYF. Here the CDR3 DNA reads TGTGCCAGCGGGCCGGGGGGGGACTCCTACGAGCAGTACTTC. V usage is TRBV6-6 and J usage is TRBJ2-7; TRBD2 matches 8 bases. The CDR3 consists of 14 residues. V was clipped by 8 bases and J by 0 bases; unmatched bases: 6. The V gene's germline CDR1 is MNHNY and CDR2 SVGAGI (reference sequence).